This TCR beta chain was found in a study of Tregs in tolerant kidney transplant recipients. Overall study results and limits: Activated donor B cell expansion appeared to reveal the most relevant donor-specific TCRbeta repertoire. In tolerant patients, donor-specific Tregs outgrew total Tregs, suggesting antigen-driven expansion. Biological reproducibility was not directly addressed, but technical replication error appeared minimal. Nucleotide sequences could not be compared across some patients' samples due to primer changes.

The method was immunoSEQ multiplex PCR; TCRdb's version includes in-frame clones alone and lacks a portion of them. Counted here are 90,000 to 130,000 clones, 90% occurring once; the ten biggest clones make up under 0.35%. This clone was seen a few times. Its antigen is currently unknown. With V trimmed by 3 bases and J by 10 bases, 9 bases remained unmatched. The CDR3 spans 15 residues. The germline V gene has CDR1 SGHRS and CDR2 YFSETQ. The receptor's source is a human donor who received a combined kidney and bone marrow transplant. V is TRBV5-1 and J is TRBJ1-6, with TRBD1 identical over 8 bases. This material consisted of CD4+ T cells from blood, taken before the transplant. The CDR3, as DNA: TGCGCCAGCAGCTCGACGGACAGGGAGGGCTCACCCCTCCACTTT. As protein: CASSSTDREGSPLHF.